These 2 T cell receptor beta chains came from one sample sequenced in a study of T cell repertoires in cytomegalovirus infection. TCRdb ran MiXCR on the reads and lists one entry per CDR3 protein. The sample lists 750,000 to 950,000 distinct CDR3 sequences; 29% were seen once. Their antigens are not known. The material sequenced was cultured CD8+ T cells from PBMCs, taken from culture after CMV antigen stimulation. The receptors here all came from a human donor in good health (CMV status not recorded). Some clones in this sample may be carry-over from other donors' samples.

This clonotype was found many times. This chain connects TRBV7-2 to TRBJ2-7, with D possibly TRBD1 on 6 matching bases. Trimming took off 4 bases at V and 5 bases at J, with 15 bases between the two ends. CDR1 is SGHTA, CDR2 FQGNSA, per germline. The CDR3 is 14 amino acids. The CDR3 loop reads CASSSTGIYDEQYV. The CDR3 nucleotides read TGTGCCAGCAGCTCCACAGGGATTTACGACGAGCAGTACGTC.

This clonotype was counted once. The rearrangement joins TRBV28 to TRBJ2-7; the D is unclear. The V end was cut by 4 bases, the J end by 0 bases, with 4 bases between. From germline, CDR1 is MDHEN and CDR2 SYDVKM. The CDR3 has 12 residues. The DNA of the CDR3 is TGTGCCAGCAGTTCGATCTCCTACGAGCAGTACGTC. Its protein product is CASSSISYEQYV.